Here is one T cell receptor beta chain with its context. With TRAV- and TRBV-specific primers, first-strand cDNA was made, covering the alpha and beta chains. For amplifying TCRs, the PCR ran for roughly 20 cycles with Phusion, which was used together with a constant-region primer and the adapter on the V primers. In vitro transcription served to amplify the mRNA that had been isolated. TCRdb used MiXCR to reprocess the reads, holding one entry per CDR3 protein. This sample has tens of thousands of distinct CDR3 sequences, with roughly 30% found just once. This sample stems from a study of low-dose radiotherapy and immunotherapy resistance in tumors. The CDR3 contains 15 residues. V shed 3 bases and J 0 bases; nucleotides not matched to a gene: 6. The germline gives CDR1 SGDLS, CDR2 YYNGEE. Time point: before trial treatment.

The rearrangement uses TRBV9 and TRBJ2-7, with 7 bases that match TRBD1. Sequenced material: PBMCs, taken before treatment. The receptor's source is a female donor with ovarian cancer. CDR3 protein: CASSAAGTVSYEQYF. For the CDR3, the DNA is TGTGCCAGCAGCGCCGCCGGGACAGTCTCCTACGAGCAGTACTTC.